The source of this TCR beta chain is a study of beta chain bispecific antibodies for T cell cancers (dated by TCRdb to the early 2020s). A note on the overall study: T cells from healthy donors were cocultured with T cell leukemia lines in the presence of bispecific antibodies, after which the depletion of each TRBV family was measured by TRBV sequencing of the surviving cells. Surface TRBV12 (TRBV12-3) was expressed by Jurkat cells, and surface TRBV5-5 was expressed by HPB-ALL cells. What the research found in general, with its limitations: Cross-reactivity of the anti-TRBV5-5 antibody with TRBV5-6 was attributed to high sequence similarity between the two genes. Each sequenced sample mixed leukemia cell line cells with normal T cells, and most targeted TRBV signal came from the leukemia cells rather than normal T cells.

From the cysteine up to the phenylalanine, the CDR3 has a length of 16 residues. Of all the DNA, just the CDR3 is kept, 48 bases in frame from base 1. V drops 4 bases and J drops 1 base, leaving 16 bases in between. From a lookup of the germline V gene, CDR1 and CDR2 are MGHRA and YSYEKL. Unique molecular identifier barcodes were built into the libraries and used for clonotype quantification. Qiagen AllPrep DNA/RNA Micro kits were used to isolate total RNA, and an Agilent TapeStation was used to check RNA quality. TCR beta libraries were constructed by 5' RACE, in which cDNA synthesis was followed by two PCR steps with TCR beta constant-region gene-specific primers. TCR beta libraries were sequenced on an Illumina MiSeq platform. The paper's data handling went like this. MIGEC, MiXCR and VDJtools were used to process the reads. Clonotype frequency was calculated as the fraction of unique molecular identifiers assigned to a given clonotype among all unique molecular identifiers in the sample. Nonfunctional TRBV genes classified in IMGT as pseudogenes or open reading frames, such as TRBV1, TRBV12-1 and TRBV21, were excluded. Using fastp at Q25 and MiXCR, TCRdb reprocessed the public reads and kept productive beta chains. For every CDR3 protein sequence, its rows merge into one entry that carries the most common genes and DNA. The V and J calls were not made by the authors but by TCRdb's processing. In all, the sample holds approximately 20,000 distinct CDR3 sequences, and approximately 2.4% of those were seen once. The top ten constitute 30% of the sample.

T cells were expanded from blood mononuclear cells for approximately 3 days using either anti-CD3 antibody OKT3 or CD3/CD28 Dynabeads. The culture conditions for expanded T cells were RPMI 1640 plus 10% fetal bovine serum, recombinant human IL-2 (approximately 100 IU/ml) and IL-7 (about 5 ng/ml). Each coculture mixed about 50,000 target cells and about 50,000 normal T cells with bispecific antibody in approximately 100 ul and was incubated at 37 degrees C for approximately 15 hours. Each bispecific antibody consisted of two single-chain variable fragments expressed in a single-chain diabody format with a His tag. The effector T cells were obtained from healthy human donors, with peripheral blood mononuclear cells isolated from leukapheresis samples by Ficoll density gradient centrifugation. This clonotype showed up many times. It lacks a known antigen. No qualities accompany the bases; no much larger clone lies one base away.

Source material: healthy donor T cells cultured with leukemia cells. The receptor was isolated from a human donor in good health. Some clones in this sample may be carry-over from other donors' samples. Rearrangement joined TRBV4-1 to TRBJ1-1; the D gene is not confidently resolved. The encoded CDR3 is CASSPEPADSNTEAFF. The DNA sequence reads TGCGCCAGCAGCCCAGAGCCAGCGGATTCGAACACTGAAGCTTTCTTT.